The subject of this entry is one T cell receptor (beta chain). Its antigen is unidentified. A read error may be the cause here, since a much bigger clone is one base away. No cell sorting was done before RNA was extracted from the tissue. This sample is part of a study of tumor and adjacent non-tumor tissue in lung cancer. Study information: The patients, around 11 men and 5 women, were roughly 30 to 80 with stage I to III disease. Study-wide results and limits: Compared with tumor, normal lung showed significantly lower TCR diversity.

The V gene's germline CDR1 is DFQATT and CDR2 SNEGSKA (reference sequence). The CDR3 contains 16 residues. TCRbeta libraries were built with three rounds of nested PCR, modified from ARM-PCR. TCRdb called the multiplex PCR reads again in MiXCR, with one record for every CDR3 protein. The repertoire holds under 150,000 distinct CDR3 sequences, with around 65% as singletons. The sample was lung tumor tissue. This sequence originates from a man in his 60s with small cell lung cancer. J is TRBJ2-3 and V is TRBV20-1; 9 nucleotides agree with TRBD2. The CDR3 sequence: CSTRDLAGAGKDTQYF. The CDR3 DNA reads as TGCAGTACTAGAGATTTAGCGGGAGCGGGAAAAGATACGCAGTATTTT.